This T cell receptor (beta chain) appears in the sequencing data of a study of OX40 agonist ivuxolimab in advanced cancers. Study-wide background: Participants, 82.7% male, averaged about 56 years of age, ranging from about 23 to 80. Three individuals attained partial responses, comprising one hepatocellular carcinoma case and two cutaneous melanoma cases.

Profiling relied on immunoSEQ multiplex PCR, and the TCRdb table lists in-frame clones only, not all of them. Of more than 12,000 clones in the sample, around 90% were seen once. The CDR3 loop spans 15 amino acids. CDR1 MRHNA and CDR2 SNTAGT come from the germline V gene. Unmatched junction bases numbered 5, after V lost 4 bases and J lost 4 bases. The receptor comes from an adult with an advanced solid tumor such as melanoma, head and neck, liver or kidney cancer. J is TRBJ2-7 and V is TRBV6-4, with 12 bases matching TRBD2. The sample in question was CD4+ or CD8+ T cells sorted from blood, obtained in a trial of the OX40 agonist ivuxolimab. The CDR3: CASSAAGTSGYEQYF. The DNA for the CDR3 is TGTGCCAGCAGTGCCGCGGGGACTAGCGGGTACGAGCAGTACTTC.